The 4 T cell receptor beta chains reported below all come from one sample, sequenced in a study of identical twins. TCRdb reanalysed the 5' RACE reads using MiXCR and keeps one entry per CDR3 protein. The sample includes roughly 750,000 distinct CDR3 sequences, less than 25% seen only once; the top ten take 4.3%. The same specimen was also included in a second study, on T cells expressing NK-cell markers.

Sequenced material: PBMCs. The source of these receptors is a young woman in good health.

The chain joins TRBV6-1 to TRBJ2-3; D is perhaps TRBD2 (5 bases). The ends were cut back, 6 bases at V and 0 bases at J, with 16 bases in the middle. CDR1 MNHNS and CDR2 SASEGT come from the germline V gene. CDR3 length equals 16 residues. The CDR3 reads CASSLSAWTSTDTQYF. CDR3 DNA sequence: TGTGCCAGCAGCCTGAGCGCCTGGACTAGCACAGATACGCAGTATTTT.

The chain is built from TRBV7-9 and TRBJ2-1, with 10 bases matching TRBD2. The CDR3 consists of 15 residues. Per the germline V gene, CDR1 is SEHNR and CDR2 is FQNEAQ (reference sequence). V lost 3 bases and J lost 6; bases outside the gene matches: 5. The CDR3 loop is CASSFSGTSANEQFF. The CDR3 nucleotides read TGTGCCAGCAGCTTCTCCGGGACTAGCGCCAATGAGCAGTTCTTC.

This clonotype was found a few times. The rearrangement uses TRBV20-1 and TRBJ2-1; TRBD2 aligns across 11 bases. Germline V gene sequence: CDR1 DFQATT, CDR2 SNEGSKA (reference sequence). The junction had 5 bases not matched to a gene; V was cut back by 5 bases and J by 2 bases. The CDR3 totals 15 residues. The CDR3 sequence: CSAGGTSGPYNEQFF. CDR3 coding DNA: TGCAGTGCTGGGGGGACTAGCGGTCCCTACAATGAGCAGTTCTTC.

The chain is built from TRBV20-1 and TRBJ2-1, with TRBD2 matching over 14 bases. Per germline, CDR1 DFQATT and CDR2 SNEGSKA (reference sequence). This CDR3 is 16 amino acids long. Trimming removed 3 bases from V and 6 bases from J; junction bases left unmatched: 7. The CDR3 DNA is TGCAGTGCTAGCTCCGGACTAGCGGGAGGTGTCAATGAGCAGTTCTTC. Translated: CSASSGLAGGVNEQFF.